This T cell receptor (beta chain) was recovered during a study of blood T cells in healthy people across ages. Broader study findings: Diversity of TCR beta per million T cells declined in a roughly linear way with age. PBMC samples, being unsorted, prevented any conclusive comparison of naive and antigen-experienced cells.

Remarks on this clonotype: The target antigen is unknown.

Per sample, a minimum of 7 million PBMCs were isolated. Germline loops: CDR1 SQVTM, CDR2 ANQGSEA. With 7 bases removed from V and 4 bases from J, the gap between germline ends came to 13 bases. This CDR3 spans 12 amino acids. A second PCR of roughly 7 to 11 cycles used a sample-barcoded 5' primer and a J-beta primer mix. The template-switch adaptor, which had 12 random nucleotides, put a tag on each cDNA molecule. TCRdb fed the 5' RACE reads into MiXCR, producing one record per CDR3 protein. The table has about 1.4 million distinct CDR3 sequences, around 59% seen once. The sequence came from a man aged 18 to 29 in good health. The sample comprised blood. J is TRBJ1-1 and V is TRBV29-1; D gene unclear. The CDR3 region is CSEHTYLTEAFF. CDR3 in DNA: TGCAGCGAGCACACCTACCTCACTGAAGCTTTCTTT.